The clone carrying this T cell receptor beta chain came up a few times. Original methodology: Reference gene primer amplification gave estimated nucleated cell counts. The assay was immunoSEQ multiplex PCR, and TCRdb's table has in-frame clones only and misses some. That table furnishes V, J and clone size, whereas the DNA furnished D and trimming. The repertoire includes tens of thousands of clones, under 85% of them detected once, and around 9.5% sits in the top ten. The CDR3 runs to 15 residues. Germline-derived CDR1 and CDR2 are SGHAT and FQNNGV. With V trimmed by 0 bases and J by 2 bases, 4 bases remained unmatched. These data belong to a study of blood T cell repertoires in COVID-19. Turning to the study itself: Acute and convalescent COVID-19 samples came from the United States, Italy and Spain. T cells, B-cell-depleted T cells, or PBMCs provided the cDNA or gDNA that served as material.

The genes are TRBV11-2 and TRBJ2-7, with 7 bases that match TRBD1. This clonotype originated in a human donor in a cohort sampled during active COVID-19. The material sequenced was peripheral blood. The CDR3, as DNA: TGTGCCAGCAGCTTAGAAAGGCAGGGGGCCTACGAGCAGTACTTC. Translating it yields CASSLERQGAYEQYF.